The 19 T cell receptor beta chains below were found in one sample sequenced in a study of tumor-infiltrating lymphocytes in primary liver carcinoma. Using a constant-region primer together with ProtoScript II reverse transcriptase, TCR beta cDNA was made from 500 to 650 ng of total RNA. ARM-PCR was slightly modified, and three nested multiplex PCR rounds with it gave rise to the TCR beta libraries. The study ran its first two PCR rounds for approximately 11 cycles each, using TRBV1-TRBV30 forward primers and a C-beta reverse primer. In TCRdb, the multiplex PCR reads were re-called with MiXCR into one record per CDR3 protein. Of 50,000 to 65,000 distinct CDR3 sequences in the sample, over 60% were seen once. The study co-extracted DNA and RNA from around 20-30 mg of unsorted bulk tissue. The sample taken for sequencing was liver tumor tissue from sampling region 4. Sample subset: tumor region T4, right-lateral pole. The receptor source for this set is a man aged 35-49 years with primary liver carcinoma and hepatitis B virus infection.

Points on this clonotype: The CDR3 end shows no conserved phenylalanine or tryptophan, and so a read error is likely. The DNA is left out, because the CDR3 cannot be placed on it with certainty; the CDR3 is given as TCRdb lists it. The chain couples TRBV11-3 to TRBJ2-1. A total of 14 residues make up the CDR3, ends included. Germline values: CDR1 SGHNT, CDR2 YENEEA. CDR3 sequence: CASGLGVSNNERFS.

The rearrangement joins TRBV29-1 to TRBJ2-1, with D possibly being TRBD2 (5 bases). V was shortened by 6 bases and J by 8 bases, with 14 bases between the two germline ends. Germline V gene sequence: CDR1 SQVTM, CDR2 ANQGSEA. The CDR3 has 12 residues. The CDR3, as DNA: TGCAGCGTCCGACATGGAGGTGATGAGCAGTTCTTC. Amino acids: CSVRHGGDEQFF.

The rearrangement joins TRBV5-1 to TRBJ2-1, with 10 bases aligning to TRBD2. Per germline, CDR1 SGHRS and CDR2 YFSETQ. This CDR3 is 17 amino acids long. The CDR3, as DNA: TGCTTCAGCAGCAGCCCTCTAGCGGGAGTCTTCTACAATGAGCAGTTCTTC. It is translated as CFSSSPLAGVFYNEQFF.

In its sample, this clonotype was seen many times. The V gene is TRBV28, the J gene TRBJ2-7; 7 nucleotides match TRBD2. Per germline, CDR1 MDHEN and CDR2 SYDVKM. The CDR3 has 14 amino acids. V lost 1 base and J lost 3; bases outside the gene matches: 3. CDR3 loop: CASSLLAGDYEQYF. The CDR3 DNA sequence: TGTGCCAGCAGTTTATTGGCGGGAGACTACGAGCAGTACTTC.

To note about this clonotype: With a much larger clone just one base away, this may be a read error. The chain has TRBV4-3 and TRBJ2-5, with D unresolved. The CDR3 loop spans 15 amino acids. Deletions cut 2 bases from V and 5 bases from J, with 15 bases between. Germline-derived CDR1 and CDR2 are LGHNA and YSLEER. CDR3 DNA sequence: TGCGCCAGCAGCCAAACGTTCTGGTCTTGGGAGACCCAGTACTTC. Translating gives CASSQTFWSWETQYF.

A word on this clonotype: Because the CDR3 is missing its conserved closing phenylalanine or tryptophan, this is likely a read error. The DNA for the CDR3 is TGTGCCAGCAGTCACACAGATACGCAGTATTCT. Translated, it gives CASSHTDTQYS. J is TRBJ2-3 and V is TRBV6-1, with unresolved D. This CDR3 has 11 amino acids. V shed 5 bases and J shed 2 bases, with 2 bases lying between them. Germline CDR1 and CDR2: MNHNS and SASEGT.

This clonotype was seen only a few times. One end of the junction does not line up with germline, which may come from a read error. The rearrangement uses TRBV11-2 and TRBJ2-6; tentatively, D is TRBD1 or TRBD2 (6 bases each). The CDR3 spans 21 residues. Germline V gene data show CDR1 as SGHAT and CDR2 as FQNNGV. This CDR3 reads CASSMGGDGGISLSGTNVLTF. Written as DNA, the CDR3 is TGTGCCAGCAGCATGGGGGGAGACGGGGGCATTTCCCTCTCTGGGACCAACGTCCTGACTTTC.

Ten or more counts support this clonotype. This sequence joins TRBV18 and TRBJ2-7, with 12 nucleotides matching TRBD2. The CDR3 consists of 16 residues. The V gene's germline CDR1 is KGHSH and CDR2 LQKENI. V lost 4 bases, J lost 4 bases, and 8 bases stayed unmatched. CDR3 residues: CASSQTTSGSTYEQYF. The CDR3 bases are TGTGCCAGCTCACAAACGACTAGCGGGAGTACGTACGAGCAGTACTTC.

The rearrangement links TRBV11-2 to TRBJ2-3, with 11 bases aligning to TRBD2. V lost 7 bases and J lost 11; bases outside the gene matches: 14. The length of the CDR3 is 15 residues. Looked up from germline, CDR1 is SGHAT and CDR2 is FQNNGV. CDR3 region: CASNTGTSGTHMQYF. The CDR3 nucleotides read TGTGCCAGCAACACCGGGACTAGCGGTACACATATGCAGTATTTT.

The sample holds a few counts of this clonotype. One end of the junction fails to match germline, which may point to a read error. The chain uses TRBV7-9 and TRBJ2-5; D is possibly TRBD1 (6 bases). The CDR3 extends over 15 amino acids. The V gene's germline CDR1 is SEHNR and CDR2 FQNEAQ (reference sequence). The CDR3 here is CASSPLRTAQDTQYF. In nucleotides, the CDR3 is TGTGCCAGCAGCCCCCTCCGGACAGCCCAAGATACCCAGTACTTC.

In the case of this clonotype: One end of the junction is discordant with germline, which a read error may explain. V gene TRBV10-2 combines with J gene TRBJ1-1; no reliable D call. Per germline, CDR1 WSHSY and CDR2 SAAADI. CDR3 size: 13 residues. This chain's CDR3 is CASGEVENTEAFF. CDR3 DNA sequence: TGCGCCAGCGGTGAAGTAGAAAACACTGAAGCTTTCTTT.

To note about this clonotype: The CDR3 carries no conserved terminal phenylalanine or tryptophan, so it likely arises from a read error. The rearrangement links TRBV11-2 to TRBJ2-7; perhaps D is TRBD1 or TRBD2 (5 bases each). This CDR3 is 13 amino acids long. The V gene lost 3 bases and the J gene lost 6 bases, with 12 bases spanning the gap. Germline CDR1 reads SGHAT; CDR2 reads FQNNGV. Here the CDR3 reads CASSFRGDSEQYL. The CDR3 region has the DNA TGTGCCAGCAGCTTCAGAGGGGATAGCGAGCAGTACTTG.

This clonotype appeared a single time. An end of the junction differs from the germline gene, which may be a read error. J is TRBJ1-2 and V is TRBV4-3, with D possibly matching TRBD1 (6 bases). In germline, CDR1 is LGHNA, CDR2 YSLEER. The CDR3 has 16 amino acids. The CDR3 here is CTSSQAGAGRNYGYTF. CDR3 DNA sequence: TGCACCAGCAGCCAGGCAGGGGCAGGAAGGAACTATGGCTACACCTTC.

The table lists this clonotype with many counts. This chain links TRBV5-1 with TRBJ2-7; D might be TRBD2 (6 bases). In germline, CDR1 is SGHRS, CDR2 YFSETQ. The V end was cut by 0 bases, the J end by 6 bases, with 10 bases between. This CDR3 comprises 13 residues. CDR3 residues: CASSLGREAEQYF. CDR3 in DNA: TGCGCCAGCAGCTTGGGGAGGGAGGCCGAGCAGTACTTC.

Details on this clonotype: The junction departs from the called germline gene at one end, perhaps through a read error. The chain links TRBV29-1 to TRBJ1-4, with D possibly TRBD1 on 6 matching bases. The CDR3 sequence is 13 residues long. CDR1 and CDR2 (germline): SQVTM, ANQGSEA. This chain's CDR3 is CSVVLVEGEKLFF. The CDR3 coding sequence is TGCAGCGTTGTGTTGGTAGAGGGGGAAAAACTGTTTTTC.

This chain links TRBV4-1 with TRBJ2-2; 8 bases line up with TRBD2. CDR3 length: 21 amino acids. V was pared by 10 bases and J by 3 bases, with 28 bases of the junction left unmatched. CDR1 MGHRA and CDR2 YSYEKL come from the germline V gene. The CDR3 bases are TGCGCCACTAGCCAAGAGGGAACTTTAGCGGTCCGAGCGGGAGACACCGGGGAGCTGTTTTTT. Its translation: CATSQEGTLAVRAGDTGELFF.

This clonotype has just one count. The chain recombines TRBV11-2 with TRBJ2-7; D is possibly TRBD1 or TRBD2 (5 bases each). The germline V gene encodes CDR1 SGHAT and CDR2 FQNNGV. The CDR3 is 15 residues long. V lost 6 bases and J 5 bases, leaving 20 bases between the germline ends. The CDR3 sequence: CASSLRWMGENEQYF. The CDR3 DNA sequence: TGTGCCAGCAGTTTACGATGGATGGGGGAAAACGAGCAGTACTTC. The variable domain in full, completed from reference TRBV11-2 and TRBJ2-7, reads EAGVAQSPRYKIIEKRQSVAFWCNPISGHATLYWYQQILGQGPKLLIQFQNNGVVDDSQLPKDRFSAERLKGVDSTLKIQPAKLEDSAVYLCASSLRWMGENEQYFGPGTRLTVT.

On this clonotype itself: A junction boundary mismatches the germline segment, possibly from a read error. The J gene is TRBJ1-1, the V gene TRBV11-2, with D possibly matching TRBD1 (5 bases). This CDR3 is built from 16 residues. Per the germline V gene, CDR1 is SGHAT and CDR2 is FQNNGV. Here the CDR3 DNA reads TGTCCCAGCAGCCGAGGTAGGGCAGGGATCCTCACTGAAGCTTTCTTT. Residues: CPSSRGRAGILTEAFF.

Notes on this clonotype: This could be a read error, since a much larger clone is one nucleotide away. This chain connects TRBV28 to TRBJ1-4; D is ambiguous. Germline V gene sequence: CDR1 MDHEN, CDR2 SYDVKM. This CDR3 has 15 amino acids. Trimming removed 6 bases at V and 7 bases at J, with 18 bases between. CDR3 bases: TGTGCCAGCAGGTCCCCTAGGCCCATTCTTGAAAAACTGTTTTTT. Translation gives CASRSPRPILEKLFF.